Listed here are 30 T cell receptor beta chains from one sample, sequenced in a study of T cell repertoires in cytomegalovirus infection (dated by TCRdb to between 2018 and 2021). For these TCRs, the target antigens are not known. Sequencing instrument: Illumina HiSeq 1500. The raw public reads went through TCRdb reprocessing: fastp at Q25, MiXCR clone calling, in-frame beta chains kept. Identical CDR3 proteins give one entry, which carries the most common genes and DNA. The sample yields hundreds of thousands of distinct CDR3 sequences; 33% were counted once. The ten most abundant clones make up roughly 15% of the sample. The treatment or condition label on this specimen signifies: in vitro stimulation with specific CMV peptide epitopes to enrich CMV-specific T cells. Specimen: cultured PBMCs, collected from culture after CMV antigen stimulation. The origin of the receptors is a human donor in good health (CMV status not recorded). Some clones in this sample may be carry-over from other donors' samples.

This clonotype was recorded a few times. The chain carries TRBV27 and TRBJ2-2, with a possible D match to TRBD1 (6 bases). This CDR3 spans 15 amino acids. The V end lost 4 bases, the J end lost 4 bases, and 13 bases lay between the germline ends. Germline V gene data show CDR1 as MNHEY and CDR2 as SMNVEV (reference sequence). CDR3 residues: CASSWNRDGTGELFF. CDR3 sequence (DNA): TGTGCCAGCAGTTGGAACAGGGATGGCACCGGGGAGCTGTTTTTT.

In its sample, this clonotype was seen a few times. The chain carries TRBV2 and TRBJ2-7; 7 positions agree with TRBD1. Germline CDR1 is SNHLY and CDR2 is FYNNEI. With V trimmed by 10 bases and J by 3 bases, 9 bases remained unmatched. CDR3 length: 13 amino acids. The CDR3 DNA follows: TGTGCCACCACAGGGGATTTGGGCTACGAGCAGTACTTC. It encodes CATTGDLGYEQYF.

A note on this clonotype: One junction end does not reproduce the germline sequence, and a read error may be involved. This sequence joins TRBV7-2 and TRBJ2-2; a possible D gene is TRBD2 (5 bases). The CDR3 extends over 15 amino acids. Germline-derived CDR1 and CDR2 are SGHTA and FQGNSA. The CDR3 region has the DNA TGTGCCAGCAGCAAAACCGGGTTAAGGGCCGGGGTGCTGTTTTTT. Its protein product is CASSKTGLRAGVLFF.

This clonotype was observed a handful of times. This chain links TRBV28 with TRBJ2-7, with TRBD1 matching over 7 bases. Trimming took 5 bases from V and 4 from J; bases not matched to a gene: 2. Germline CDR1 MDHEN, CDR2 SYDVKM. The CDR3 is made up of 12 amino acids. Here the CDR3 reads CASSGTAYEQYF. The CDR3 bases are TGTGCCAGCAGTGGGACAGCTTACGAGCAGTACTTC.

This clonotype was seen a few times. The chain uses TRBV10-3 and TRBJ2-2; 7 bases match TRBD2. Germline lookup yields CDR1 ENHRY and CDR2 SYGVKD. The CDR3 extends over 15 amino acids. With V trimmed by 10 bases and J by 2 bases, 10 bases remained unmatched. CDR3 amino acids: CATRGGSPNTGELFF. The CDR3 DNA is TGTGCCACCCGCGGGGGTAGCCCCAACACCGGGGAGCTGTTTTTT.

The chain joins TRBV4-3 to TRBJ2-2; D is unclear. Germline-derived CDR1 and CDR2 are LGHNA and YSLEER. The CDR3 covers 15 residues. Trimming took 3 bases from V and 0 from J, leaving 8 bases between them. CDR3: CASSHTGSNTGELFF. CDR3 sequence (DNA): TGCGCCAGCAGCCATACTGGTTCGAACACCGGGGAGCTGTTTTTT.

This clonotype has ten or more counts. The V call is TRBV7-2, the J call TRBJ1-1, with a tentative D call TRBD1 (5 bases). Between the trimmed V and J ends, which lost 2 bases and 11 bases, there was a span of 24 bases. This CDR3 has 16 amino acids. Germline V gene lookup returns CDR1 SGHTA and CDR2 FQGNSA. The CDR3 sequence is CASSLSVFGTAVPAFF. The CDR3 DNA sequence: TGTGCCAGCAGCTTATCAGTTTTCGGGACCGCTGTCCCCGCTTTCTTT.

This chain uses TRBV6-5 with TRBJ2-2; possibly TRBD2 for D (6 bases). V dropped 0 bases and J dropped 1 base, with 9 bases sitting between them. Germline assignment: CDR1 MNHEY and CDR2 SVGAGI. This CDR3 is built from 16 residues. The CDR3 DNA is TGTGCCAGCAGTTACTCGGAGGGAATGAACACCGGGGAGCTGTTTTTT. Its translation is CASSYSEGMNTGELFF.

V and J are TRBV7-2 and TRBJ2-6; D unresolved. The CDR3 covers 15 residues. Germline CDR1 and CDR2: SGHTA and FQGNSA. Trimming cost V 3 bases and J 4 bases, with 10 bases left between them. The CDR3 region is CASSFESGGANVLTF. For the CDR3, the DNA is TGTGCCAGCAGCTTTGAGTCAGGAGGGGCCAACGTCCTGACTTTC.

The V call is TRBV27, the J call TRBJ2-1, with 11 bases that match TRBD2. Looked up from germline, CDR1 is MNHEY and CDR2 is SMNVEV (reference sequence). V was pared by 6 bases and J by 6 bases, with 7 bases of the junction left unmatched. The CDR3 sequence is 15 residues long. CDR3 in DNA: TGTGCCAGCAGCGGGCTAGCGGGAGGTGTCAATGAGCAGTTCTTC. The encoded protein is CASSGLAGGVNEQFF.

The chain links TRBV7-3 to TRBJ2-2; no definite D call. In germline, CDR1 is SGHTA, CDR2 FQGTGA. The V gene lost 8 bases and the J gene lost 2 bases, with 12 bases spanning the gap. The length of the CDR3 is 14 residues. This chain's CDR3 is CASATAPNTGELFF. CDR3 bases: TGTGCCAGCGCCACGGCCCCAAACACCGGGGAGCTGTTTTTT.

This clonotype showed up many times. The gene calls are TRBV7-2 and TRBJ2-7, with 9 bases aligning to TRBD2. CDR3 length: 15 residues. Per germline, CDR1 SGHTA and CDR2 FQGNSA. With 1 base clipped from V and 3 bases from J, the junction kept 4 bases outside the gene matches. The CDR3 sequence is CASSLGGRGLYEQYF. The CDR3 coding sequence is TGTGCCAGCAGCTTAGGCGGGAGGGGCCTCTACGAGCAGTACTTC. The complete variable domain, with remaining parts taken from reference TRBV7-2 and TRBJ2-7, reads GAGVSQSPSNKVTEKGKDVELRCDPISGHTALYWYRQSLGQGLEFLIYFQGNSAPDKSGLPSDRFSAERTGGSVSTLTIQRTQQEDSAVYLCASSLGGRGLYEQYFGPGTRLTVT.

This clonotype was recorded a few times. An end of the junction does not agree with germline; a read error may underlie this. The chain joins TRBV7-2 to TRBJ2-1; 7 bases align to TRBD2. The germline V gene encodes CDR1 SGHTA and CDR2 FQGNSA. This CDR3 spans 16 amino acids. The CDR3 is CASSPRAGFSHNEQFF. The CDR3 DNA sequence: TGTGCCAGCAGCCCACGAGCGGGATTCTCCCACAATGAGCAGTTCTTC.

This clonotype appeared a few times. The chain recombines TRBV7-8 with TRBJ1-6; D not resolved. Germline values: CDR1 SGHVS, CDR2 FQNEAQ. The ends were cut back, 0 bases at V and 9 bases at J, with 18 bases in the middle. The CDR3 is made up of 17 amino acids. The CDR3, as DNA: TGTGCCAGCAGCTTAGCGGTTCCGTCACCCTTGGGTTCACCCCTCCACTTT. This sequence encodes CASSLAVPSPLGSPLHF.

The gene calls are TRBV19 and TRBJ1-6; TRBD1 is a possible D gene (6 bases). The CDR3 covers 14 residues. V gave up 5 bases and J gave up 11 bases, with 16 bases separating them. CDR1 is LNHDA, CDR2 SQIVND, per germline (reference sequence). This CDR3 reads CASSSYHRVPPLHF. The CDR3, as DNA: TGTGCCAGTAGTTCCTATCACAGGGTCCCACCCCTCCACTTT.

CDR3 region: CASSQEWGLHTEAFF. The DNA of the CDR3 is TGCGCCAGCAGCCAAGAGTGGGGTTTGCACACTGAAGCTTTCTTT. V is TRBV4-1 and J is TRBJ1-1; D is unresolved. V lost 0 bases and J lost 3, with 11 bases in between. CDR1 and CDR2 from the germline V gene are MGHRA and YSYEKL. The CDR3 has 15 residues.

This clonotype was observed a few times. The J gene is TRBJ2-1, the V gene TRBV2; 8 bases are shared with TRBD2. The CDR3 length is 14 residues. The V and J ends lost 11 bases and 7 bases, in that order; junction bases with no gene match: 13. Germline V gene data show CDR1 as SNHLY and CDR2 as FYNNEI. As DNA, the CDR3 is TGTGCCGCCTCGGGGACTAGGTTTCGAAATGAGCAGTTCTTC. Protein: CAASGTRFRNEQFF.

This chain links TRBV6-6 with TRBJ2-4; D remains ambiguous. The V gene's germline CDR1 is MNHNY and CDR2 SVGAGI (reference sequence). The CDR3 contains 15 residues. The V end lost 3 bases, the J end lost 1 base, and 10 bases lay between the germline ends. The CDR3 region is CASSYRVRAKNIQYF. The CDR3 DNA reads as TGTGCCAGCAGTTATAGGGTGAGGGCCAAAAACATTCAGTACTTC.

This clonotype was observed many times. The chain combines TRBV7-2 with TRBJ1-1; D gene uncertain. The CDR3 runs 12 residues. Trimming stripped 0 bases from V and 3 bases from J, with 2 bases between. Germline V gene lookup returns CDR1 SGHTA and CDR2 FQGNSA. The DNA for the CDR3 is TGTGCCAGCAGCTTAGCGTACACTGAAGCTTTCTTT. It is translated as CASSLAYTEAFF.

This clonotype has only a few counts. The chain is built from TRBV7-2 and TRBJ2-3, with 12 bases that match TRBD2. The V gene's germline CDR1 is SGHTA and CDR2 FQGNSA. This CDR3 comprises 16 residues. With 3 bases clipped from V and 5 bases from J, the junction kept 6 bases outside the gene matches. CDR3 coding DNA: TGTGCCAGCAGCTTTACTAGCGGGAGGTTGGGAGATACGCAGTATTTT. This codes for CASSFTSGRLGDTQYF.

The V and J genes are TRBV7-2 and TRBJ2-5; a weak D match, TRBD1 (6 bases). The CDR3 is made up of 13 amino acids. V lost 10 bases, J lost 5 bases, and 17 bases lay in between. Germline lookup yields CDR1 SGHTA and CDR2 FQGNSA. CDR3 DNA: TGTGCCACCTTAGCAGGGGTCCGGGAGACCCAGTACTTC. This encodes CATLAGVRETQYF.

This chain uses TRBV6-5 with TRBJ2-5; TRBD1 or TRBD2 may be the D gene (5 bases each). Trimming left V 6 bases short and J 4 bases short, with 15 bases between. The CDR3 is 14 residues long. Germline CDR1 MNHEY, CDR2 SVGAGI. DNA for the CDR3: TGTGCCAGCAGCTATACGAGGGGTTCAGAGACCCAGTACTTC. Protein: CASSYTRGSETQYF.

This clonotype was recorded a few times. The chain employs TRBV28 and TRBJ2-7, with D tentatively TRBD1 (6 bases). The CDR3 is 14 residues long. Germline CDR1 and CDR2: MDHEN and SYDVKM. V was clipped by 4 bases and J by 0 bases, with 10 bases between them. The CDR3 sequence: CASSSSGDSYEQYF. In DNA, the CDR3 is TGTGCCAGCAGTTCGTCAGGGGACTCCTACGAGCAGTACTTC.

This clonotype appeared a few times. J is TRBJ1-6 and V is TRBV6-1; TRBD1 is a possible D gene (5 bases). The CDR3 is 14 amino acids. The germline gives CDR1 MNHNS, CDR2 SASEGT. V shed 5 bases and J shed 6 bases, with 11 bases lying between them. In nucleotides, the CDR3 is TGTGCCAGCAGTCGGGACTGGCCTAATTCACCCCTCCACTTT. Translated: CASSRDWPNSPLHF.

This clonotype was observed a handful of times. The chain employs TRBV10-3 and TRBJ2-2, with D tentatively TRBD2 (5 bases). CDR1 ENHRY and CDR2 SYGVKD come from the germline V gene. CDR3 length: 17 amino acids. Trimming took 7 bases from V and 1 from J, leaving 19 bases between them. The CDR3 loop is CAITPAVGRENTGELFF. CDR3 bases: TGTGCCATCACCCCGGCCGTCGGACGGGAGAACACCGGGGAGCTGTTTTTT.

The chain joins TRBV5-1 to TRBJ2-7; TRBD1 is a possible D gene (6 bases). The length of the CDR3 is 13 residues. Deletions cut 4 bases from V and 6 bases from J, with 14 bases between. Germline CDR1 is SGHRS and CDR2 is YFSETQ. CDR3 in amino acids: CASSITGNGEQYF. CDR3 DNA: TGCGCCAGCAGCATCACAGGGAATGGCGAGCAGTACTTC.

V usage is TRBV5-1 and J usage is TRBJ2-7, with TRBD1 as a possible D gene (6 bases). Germline CDR1 reads SGHRS; CDR2 reads YFSETQ. The CDR3 runs 14 residues. The V gene lost 4 bases and the J gene lost 7 bases, with 18 bases spanning the gap. CDR3 protein: CASSAWDTQGEQYV. The CDR3 DNA is TGCGCCAGCAGCGCCTGGGACACCCAGGGAGAGCAGTACGTC.

This clonotype has just one count. The gene calls are TRBV11-2 and TRBJ2-5, with a weak D call TRBD2 (5 bases). Trimming stripped 0 bases from V and 5 bases from J, with 13 bases between. The CDR3 sequence is 15 residues long. CDR1 SGHAT and CDR2 FQNNGV come from the germline V gene. For the CDR3, the DNA is TGTGCCAGCAGCTTAGAGGACTCCTCTCGGGAGACCCAGTACTTC. Its protein is CASSLEDSSRETQYF. The full variable domain, rest sourced from reference TRBV11-2 and TRBJ2-5, is EAGVAQSPRYKIIEKRQSVAFWCNPISGHATLYWYQQILGQGPKLLIQFQNNGVVDDSQLPKDRFSAERLKGVDSTLKIQPAKLEDSAVYLCASSLEDSSRETQYFGPGTRLLVL.

This clonotype has just a few counts. The chain links TRBV28 to TRBJ1-1; no clear D. The CDR3 totals 11 residues. Looked up from germline, CDR1 is MDHEN and CDR2 is SYDVKM. The V gene lost 6 bases and the J gene lost 11 bases, with 13 bases spanning the gap. The CDR3 sequence: CASSVTFRAFF. DNA for the CDR3: TGTGCCAGCAGCGTGACATTTCGCGCTTTCTTT.

This clonotype occurred a few times. The chain is built from TRBV7-9 and TRBJ1-5; tentative D call: TRBD1 (5 bases). This CDR3 has 16 amino acids. Per germline, CDR1 SEHNR and CDR2 FQNEAQ (reference sequence). Trimming left V 1 base short and J 1 base short, with 11 bases between. This CDR3 reads CASSLGEGRSNQPQHF. DNA for the CDR3: TGTGCCAGCAGCTTAGGTGAGGGACGGAGCAATCAGCCCCAGCATTTT.